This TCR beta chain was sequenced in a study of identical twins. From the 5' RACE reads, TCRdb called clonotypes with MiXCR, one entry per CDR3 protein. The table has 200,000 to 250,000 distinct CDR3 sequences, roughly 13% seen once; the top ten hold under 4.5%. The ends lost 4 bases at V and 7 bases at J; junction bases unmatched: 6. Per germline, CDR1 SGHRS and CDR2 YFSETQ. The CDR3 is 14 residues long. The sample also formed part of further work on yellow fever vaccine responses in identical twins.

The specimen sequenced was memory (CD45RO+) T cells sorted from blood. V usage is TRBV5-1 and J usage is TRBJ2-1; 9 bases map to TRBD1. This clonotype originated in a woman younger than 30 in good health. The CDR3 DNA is TGCGCCAGCAGCGCCGGGACAGGGTGGAATGAGCAGTTCTTC. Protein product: CASSAGTGWNEQFF.